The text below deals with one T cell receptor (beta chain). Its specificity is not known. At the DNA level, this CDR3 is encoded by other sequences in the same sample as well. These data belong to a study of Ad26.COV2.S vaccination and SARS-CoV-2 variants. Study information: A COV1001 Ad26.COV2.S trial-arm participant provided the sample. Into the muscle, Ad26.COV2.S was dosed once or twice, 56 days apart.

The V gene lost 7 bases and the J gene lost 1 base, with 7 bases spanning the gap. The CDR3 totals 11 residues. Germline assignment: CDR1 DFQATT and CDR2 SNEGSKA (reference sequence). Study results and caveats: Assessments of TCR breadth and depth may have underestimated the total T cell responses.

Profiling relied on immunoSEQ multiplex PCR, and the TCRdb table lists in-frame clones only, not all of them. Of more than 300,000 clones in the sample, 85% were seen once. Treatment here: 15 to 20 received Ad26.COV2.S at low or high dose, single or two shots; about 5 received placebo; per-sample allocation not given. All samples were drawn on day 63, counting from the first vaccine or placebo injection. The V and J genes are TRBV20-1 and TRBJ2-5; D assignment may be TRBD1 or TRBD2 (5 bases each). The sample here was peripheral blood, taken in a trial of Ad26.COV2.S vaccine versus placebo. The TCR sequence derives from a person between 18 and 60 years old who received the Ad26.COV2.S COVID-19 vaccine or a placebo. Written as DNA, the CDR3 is TGCAGTGGGGGGATCCAAGAGACCCAGTACTTC. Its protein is CSGGIQETQYF.